The 18 T cell receptor beta chains presented below share a single source sample, sequenced in a study of T cells in Graves' hyperthyroidism and ophthalmopathy. Amplification of TCR beta CDR3 regions used RNA as the template. Carried out on the TCR CDR3, a first-round RT-PCR used the HTBI primer set. TCRdb processed the multiplex PCR reads anew with MiXCR; each CDR3 protein has one entry. The sample carries more than 550,000 distinct CDR3 sequences, roughly 17% recorded once. The source material was blood. All receptors derive from a man between 50 and 59 years old with Graves' hyperthyroidism.

This chain joins TRBV27 and TRBJ2-7; D might be TRBD1 or TRBD2, each matching 5 bases. This CDR3 region has 15 residues. Trimming stripped 2 bases from V and 3 bases from J, with 14 bases between. Germline-derived CDR1 and CDR2 are MNHEY and SMNVEV (reference sequence). The CDR3 bases are TGTGCCAGCAGTTTAAGCCGGGACGGTAGCTACGAGCAGTACTTC. This translates into CASSLSRDGSYEQYF.

Concerning this clonotype itself: A much larger clone differs from this one at a single base, so this may be a read error. This chain connects TRBV3-1 to TRBJ2-1, with TRBD2 as a possible D gene (6 bases). Per the germline V gene, CDR1 is LGHDT and CDR2 is YNNKEL (reference sequence). The length of the CDR3 is 12 residues. Trimming removed 6 bases at V and 6 bases at J, with 9 bases between. CDR3 loop: CASSTGGNEQFF. In DNA form, the CDR3 reads TGTGCCAGCAGTACCGGGGGCAATGAGCAGTTCTTC.

This clonotype showed up many times. V gene TRBV12-3 or TRBV12-4 combines with J gene TRBJ2-7; TRBD2 aligns across 7 bases. V lost 5 bases, J lost 2 bases, and 3 bases stayed unmatched. The CDR3 length is 13 residues. CDR3 loop: CASSSSGTYEQYF. In DNA, the CDR3 is TGTGCCAGCAGTAGCAGCGGGACCTACGAGCAGTACTTC.

The table lists this clonotype with a few counts. V and J are TRBV20-1 and TRBJ2-1, with 10 bases aligning to TRBD1. In germline, CDR1 is DFQATT, CDR2 SNEGSKA (reference sequence). The CDR3 has 13 residues. The ends lost 5 bases at V and 5 bases at J; junction bases unmatched: 3. CDR3 loop: CSAPGQGHNEQFF. The CDR3 DNA is TGCAGTGCTCCGGGACAGGGGCACAATGAGCAGTTCTTC.

This clonotype was detected only a few times. The chain is built from TRBV6-1 and TRBJ1-3, with a tentative D call TRBD1 (6 bases). The CDR3 length is 15 residues. The germline V and J ends were trimmed by 8 bases and 0 bases, with 14 bases remaining between them. Germline CDR1 and CDR2: MNHNS and SASEGT. CDR3 DNA: TGTGCCAGCGGAAAAGACAGGAGCTCTGGAAACACCATATATTTT. It translates to CASGKDRSSGNTIYF.

Ten or more counts support this clonotype. V and J are TRBV28 and TRBJ2-7; TRBD1 matches 9 bases. The ends lost 6 bases at V and 3 bases at J; junction bases unmatched: 9. The length of the CDR3 is 15 residues. Germline assignment: CDR1 MDHEN and CDR2 SYDVKM. CDR3 region: CASSPDRDRDYEQYF. CDR3 DNA sequence: TGTGCCAGCAGCCCAGACCGGGACAGGGACTACGAGCAGTACTTC.

The rearrangement joins TRBV29-1 to TRBJ1-2; D remains unclear. Germline CDR1 and CDR2: SQVTM and ANQGSEA. The CDR3 is 12 residues long. The V end was cut by 4 bases, the J end by 8 bases, with 14 bases between. CDR3 sequence (DNA): TGCAGCGTTGCCCGGAGGGCGGGCGGCTACACCTTC. Translating it yields CSVARRAGGYTF.

In this sample, this clonotype turned up once. A much larger clone lies a single base off, so this may be a read error. The V gene is TRBV7-6, the J gene TRBJ2-7; maybe TRBD2 (5 bases). The CDR3 has 12 residues. Trimming pared 8 bases from V and 3 bases from J, leaving 11 bases between. Germline V CDR1 and CDR2: SGHVS, FNYEAQ. CDR3 region: CASAPGNYEQYF. In nucleotides, the CDR3 is TGTGCCAGCGCCCCGGGGAACTACGAGCAGTACTTC.

A few counts support this clonotype. The gene calls are TRBV5-1 and TRBJ1-1, with a tentative D call TRBD1 (6 bases). Trimming pared 5 bases from V and 1 base from J, leaving 15 bases between. The CDR3 consists of 15 residues. Per the germline V gene, CDR1 is SGHRS and CDR2 is YFSETQ. The CDR3 sequence is CASRTQTGPNTEAFF. In DNA form, the CDR3 reads TGCGCCAGCAGAACCCAAACAGGGCCGAACACTGAAGCTTTCTTT.

This clonotype has just a few counts. This chain links TRBV19 with TRBJ1-3, with unresolved D. Germline V gives CDR1 LNHDA, CDR2 SQIVND (reference sequence). Trimming shortened V by 3 bases and J by 0 bases, and 9 bases separated the two germline ends. The CDR3 contains 15 residues. The CDR3 sequence is CASSMAGYSGNTIYF. The CDR3 nucleotides read TGTGCCAGTAGTATGGCCGGATACTCTGGAAACACCATATATTTT.

The rearrangement uses TRBV3-1 and TRBJ2-3; D not certain. Germline values: CDR1 LGHDT, CDR2 YNNKEL (reference sequence). The CDR3 covers 14 residues. V was trimmed by 8 bases and J by 1 base, leaving 13 bases between them. The CDR3 DNA sequence: TGTGCCAGCTCACATGCGGATGGCACAGATACGCAGTATTTT. It specifies CASSHADGTDTQYF.

Note on this clonotype: Since a much larger clone is just one base distant, this may be a read error. The chain recombines TRBV7-3 with TRBJ1-1; tentatively, D is TRBD1 (5 bases). The CDR3 loop spans 13 amino acids. Germline assignment: CDR1 SGHTA and CDR2 FQGTGA. As DNA, the CDR3 is TGTGCCAACAGCTTACAGGTGAACACTGAAGCTTTCTTT. The encoded protein is CANSLQVNTEAFF.

The J gene is TRBJ1-3, the V gene TRBV6-1; D unresolved. V lost 6 bases and J 2 bases, leaving 8 bases between the germline ends. The CDR3 totals 13 residues. CDR1 is MNHNS and CDR2 is SASEGT in the germline V gene. This CDR3 is CASSPPPGNTIYF. As DNA, the CDR3 is TGTGCCAGCAGCCCACCGCCTGGAAACACCATATATTTT.

On this clonotype itself: This may be a read error: a much more frequent sequence differs by one nucleotide. The rearrangement joins TRBV29-1 to TRBJ2-3; D is unresolved. With 8 bases removed from V and 3 bases from J, the gap between germline ends came to 9 bases. This CDR3 region has 11 residues. Germline CDR1 and CDR2: SQVTM and ANQGSEA. As DNA, the CDR3 is TGCAGCTTCCCTAGAACAGATACGCAGTATTTT. Translated, it gives CSFPRTDTQYF.

The chain has TRBV28 and TRBJ2-7; TRBD1 matches at 8 bases. The CDR3 runs to 12 residues. Germline loops: CDR1 MDHEN, CDR2 SYDVKM. The V and J ends lost 10 bases and 3 bases, in that order; junction bases with no gene match: 5. The CDR3 region is CAIGQGGYEQYF. CDR3 sequence (DNA): TGTGCCATTGGACAGGGTGGCTACGAGCAGTACTTC.

This clonotype occurred many times. This chain links TRBV18 with TRBJ2-1; a possible D gene is TRBD1 (6 bases). Trimming cost V 6 bases and J 5 bases, with 11 bases left between them. The CDR3 consists of 13 residues. Per the germline V gene, CDR1 is KGHSH and CDR2 is LQKENI. DNA for the CDR3: TGTGCCAGCTCTTCTTCAGGGGACAATGAGCAGTTCTTC. Its protein is CASSSSGDNEQFF. Together with reference TRBV18 and TRBJ2-1, the CDR3 gives the full variable domain: NAGVMQNPRHLVRRRGQEARLRCSPMKGHSHVYWYRQLPEEGLKFMVYLQKENIIDESGMPKERFSAEFPKEGPSILRIQQVVRGDSAAYFCASSSSGDNEQFFGPGTRLTVL.

This clonotype was counted many times. CDR3 residues: CASRQTSGRLRDNEQFF. The CDR3 DNA reads as TGTGCCAGCAGGCAGACTAGCGGGAGACTCCGGGACAATGAGCAGTTCTTC. The chain employs TRBV2 and TRBJ2-1; 12 bases are a match to TRBD2. CDR1 is SNHLY, CDR2 FYNNEI, per germline. The CDR3 is 17 residues long. The trim removed 6 bases at V and 5 bases at J, leaving 11 bases unmatched.

This clonotype has a count of ten or more. The chain links TRBV10-3 to TRBJ1-6, with TRBD1 identical over 7 bases. The length of the CDR3 is 14 residues. J lost 6 bases, V lost 2 bases, and 1 base had no gene match. CDR1 ENHRY and CDR2 SYGVKD come from the germline V gene. The CDR3, as DNA: TGTGCCATCAGTGAGGGGGACAGTAATTCACCCCTCCACTTT. This codes for CAISEGDSNSPLHF.